The rows below give T cell receptor beta chains drawn from one sample of a study of CD8 T cells in ankylosing spondylitis. MiXCR was run by TCRdb on the 5' RACE reads, yielding one entry per CDR3 protein. The sample lists over 200,000 distinct CDR3 sequences, around 20% occurring once. Sequenced material: blood, either unsorted or a sorted T cell fraction (not recorded which). These receptors all stem from a male donor with ankylosing spondylitis. CDR3s include the opening cysteine and the closing phenylalanine or tryptophan. The D gene is left open where the match is weak. The listing skips clone size in some rows; elsewhere it reads once, few, many or a size class.

>TRBJ2-6|-|14|TRBV30|-
CAWSAGTGANVLTF
TGTGCCTGGAGCGCGGGAACTGGGGCCAACGTCCTGACTTTC
>TRBJ2-2|few|15|TRBV6-1|TRBD2
CASRTAGGNTGELFF
TGTGCCAGCAGAACAGCGGGGGGAAACACCGGGGAGCTGTTTTTT
>TRBJ2-1|-|16|TRBV7-8|TRBD2
CASSLALSSGSNEQFF
TGTGCCAGCAGCTTAGCGTTGTCTAGCGGGAGTAATGAGCAGTTCTTC
>TRBJ2-1|few|17|TRBV4-3|TRBD2
CASSQGWGEGSYNEQFF
TGCGCCAGCAGCCAAGGTTGGGGGGAGGGGTCCTACAATGAGCAGTTCTTC
>TRBJ2-1|-|16|TRBV7-2|TRBD2
CASSSLSGTSYNEQFF
TGTGCCAGCAGCTCCCTTAGCGGGACCTCCTACAATGAGCAGTTCTTC
>TRBJ2-1|-|15|TRBV27|TRBD1
CASSLLGGPYNEQFF
TGTGCCAGCAGTTTACTAGGGGGCCCCTACAATGAGCAGTTCTTC
>TRBJ2-1|few|19|TRBV11-1|TRBD2
CASSFSVDRFQREYNEQFF
TGTGCCAGCAGCTTTTCGGTAGATAGGTTCCAGCGGGAGTACAATGAGCAGTTCTTC
>TRBJ1-4|-|16|TRBV15|-
CATSRDLGSSVRKLFF
TGTGCCACCAGCAGAGATCTAGGGTCCAGCGTTCGGAAACTGTTTTTT
>TRBJ1-1|many|11|TRBV12-3/TRBV12-4|-
CASSPTGEAFF
TGTGCCAGCAGCCCTACCGGGGAAGCTTTCTTT
>TRBJ2-1|-|16|TRBV6-1|-
CASSEADRPPYNEQFF
TGTGCCAGCAGTGAAGCGGACAGACCCCCTTACAATGAGCAGTTCTTC
>TRBJ2-7|few|14|TRBV12-3/TRBV12-4|TRBD1
CASSPGQGRDEQYF
TGTGCCAGCAGCCCCGGACAGGGGCGGGACGAGCAGTACTTC
>TRBJ1-5|-|12|TRBV20-1|-
CSVLLGNQPQHF
TGCAGTGTTCTGCTGGGCAATCAGCCCCAGCATTTT
>TRBJ2-1|few|15|TRBV4-3|TRBD2
CASSQDLVAGAEQFF
TGCGCCAGCAGCCAAGATCTGGTAGCGGGAGCTGAGCAGTTCTTC
>TRBJ2-1|-|15|TRBV2|-
CASSEWGSSYNEQFF
TGTGCCAGCAGTGAATGGGGGAGCTCCTACAATGAGCAGTTCTTC
>TRBJ2-7|many|15|TRBV4-3|TRBD2
CASSQIPSGAYEQYF
TGCGCCAGCAGCCAAATTCCTAGCGGGGCCTACGAGCAGTACTTC
>TRBJ1-5|many|12|TRBV15|-
CATSPENQPQHF
TGTGCCACCAGCCCGGAGAATCAGCCCCAGCATTTT
>TRBJ2-7|-|16|TRBV11-2|TRBD2
CASSSRTSGDPYEQYF
TGTGCCAGCAGCTCCCGCACTAGCGGGGACCCCTACGAGCAGTACTTC
>TRBJ1-2|-|15|TRBV27|-
CASTGDISGSYGYTF
TGTGCCAGCACCGGCGACATCTCGGGGAGCTATGGCTACACCTTC
>TRBJ2-2|once|18|TRBV2|TRBD2
CASSVSRAGVDEGRELFF
TGTGCCAGCAGTGTTTCTCGAGCGGGAGTCGATGAGGGTCGGGAGCTGTTTTTT
>TRBJ2-7|-|13|TRBV5-6|-
CASSMTNRNEQYF
TGTGCCAGCAGCATGACAAACAGGAACGAGCAGTACTTC
>TRBJ2-7|few|16|TRBV20-1|TRBD2
CSAEGTSETLRLEQYF
TGCAGTGCCGAAGGGACTAGCGAAACCTTACGTCTCGAGCAGTACTTC
>TRBJ2-5|few|13|TRBV7-6|-
CASSPNPRETQYF
TGTGCCAGCAGCCCAAACCCCCGAGAGACCCAGTACTTC
>TRBJ2-1|-|20|TRBV11-1|TRBD2
CASSLSSGTSGTPGLWGQFF
TGTGCCAGCAGCTTATCTTCCGGGACTAGCGGGACCCCGGGCTTATGGGGGCAGTTCTTC
>TRBJ2-7|-|17|TRBV5-5|TRBD1
CASSPGQGTFSSYEQYF
TGTGCCAGCAGCCCCGGACAGGGGACGTTTAGCTCCTACGAGCAGTACTTC
>TRBJ2-1|-|11|TRBV27|TRBD2
CASRGGFEQFF
TGTGCCAGCAGGGGGGGGTTTGAGCAGTTCTTC
>TRBJ2-5|few|13|TRBV7-2|-
CASSYGPQETQYF
TGTGCCAGCAGCTATGGACCTCAAGAGACCCAGTACTTC
>TRBJ1-1|-|12|TRBV7-9|-
CASSRENTEAFF
TGTGCCAGCAGCCGGGAAAACACTGAAGCTTTCTTT
>TRBJ1-2|-|15|TRBV7-2|-
CASSLVARTLYGYTF
TGTGCCAGCAGCTTAGTTGCCAGAACCCTCTATGGCTACACCTTC
>TRBJ2-7|-|13|TRBV6-1|-
CASSIYQGYEQYF
TGTGCCAGCAGTATCTACCAAGGTTACGAGCAGTACTTC
>TRBJ2-3|few|16|TRBV5-6|TRBD1
CASSLGRTGVIDTQYF
TGTGCCAGCAGCTTGGGGAGGACAGGGGTTATAGATACGCAGTATTTT
>TRBJ2-7|few|14|TRBV19|-
CASTPGKGTYEQYF
TGTGCCAGTACGCCGGGGAAAGGGACCTACGAGCAGTACTTC